This TCR beta chain emerged from a study of cytomegalovirus exposure and HLA in healthy donors. Study-wide findings and caveats: An observed cluster of highly shared sequence variants was recorded as a likely sequencing artifact.

Both 60 Vbeta primers and 13 Jbeta primers went into the PCR. Here immunoSEQ multiplex PCR was the method, and the copy in TCRdb shows in-frame clones only, minus some. The sample has roughly 170,000 clones; 84% are singletons. This clone has only one observation. Its antigen is not known. This CDR3 is built from 15 residues. In germline, CDR1 is MNHEY, CDR2 SVGAGI. V gave up 0 bases and J gave up 5 bases; unmatched junction bases: 5. The rearrangement links TRBV6-5 to TRBJ1-1, with 8 bases fitting TRBD1. This TCR derives from a girl between 5 and 17 years old in good health and CMV-seropositive. Sequences were obtained from PBMCs. The CDR3: CASSYSRQGLTEAFF. The CDR3 DNA is TGTGCCAGCAGTTACTCGAGACAGGGGTTAACTGAAGCTTTCTTT.